A selection of T cell receptor beta chains follows, all from one sample in a study of control samples from healthy donors and cancer patients. Sequencing was performed with immunoSEQ multiplex PCR; in TCRdb, only in-frame clones are kept and a portion is missing. This table holds under 75,000 clones, approximately 85% found once. The source material was blood. The receptors derive from a man between 35 and 55 years old in good health. Both conserved end residues are part of each CDR3. Fields, in order: V gene, clone size, J gene, D gene, CDR3 DNA, CDR3 protein. A D gene is named only where the DNA matches it firmly. Size is stated for part of the rows, as once, few or many counts, or as a class when the clone is expanded.

TRBV11-3	.	TRBJ2-3	.	TGTGCCAGCAGCTTAATAACCACCACAGATACGCAGTATTTT	CASSLITTTDTQYF
TRBV19	.	TRBJ2-3	.	TGTGCCAGTAGTATAGATCTATCAGATACGCAGTATTTT	CASSIDLSDTQYF
TRBV7-9	.	TRBJ2-5	TRBD2	TGTGCCAGCAGCCCGGGACTAGCGGGAGTAACGGAGACCCAGTACTTC	CASSPGLAGVTETQYF
TRBV11-2	few	TRBJ2-5	.	TGTGCCAGCGGCGTACGGCGGGGCGAGACCCAGTACTTC	CASGVRRGETQYF
TRBV5-1	.	TRBJ2-2	.	TGCGCCAGCAGCTTGGACCCCGCTGGAAACACCGGGGAGCTGTTTTTT	CASSLDPAGNTGELFF
TRBV30	.	TRBJ1-5	.	TGTGCCTGGAGTCTAGACAGCAATCAGCCCCAGCATTTT	CAWSLDSNQPQHF
TRBV14	.	TRBJ2-1	.	TGTGCCAGCAGCCAAGACTCGGGGGTGTTATACAATGAGCAGTTCTTC	CASSQDSGVLYNEQFF
TRBV7-2	.	TRBJ2-5	TRBD1	TGTGCCAGCAGCCCTCCAGGGGGCCGTGGTGAGACCCAGTACTTC	CASSPPGGRGETQYF
TRBV30	.	TRBJ2-5	.	TGTGCCTGGAGCCGCGGATCAGGGGATCAGGAGACCCAGTACTTC	CAWSRGSGDQETQYF
TRBV6-2/TRBV6-3	.	TRBJ2-7	TRBD1	TGTGCCAGCAGTTACCTCAGGGGGAAGTCCTACGAGCAGTACTTC	CASSYLRGKSYEQYF
TRBV11-3	.	TRBJ1-2	.	TGTGCCAGCAGCCAGGGGCGCGGAGGCTACACCTTC	CASSQGRGGYTF
TRBV3-1/TRBV3-2	few	TRBJ1-2	.	TGTGCCAGCAGCCCCGGACAGAATCGGCATGGCTACACCTTC	CASSPGQNRHGYTF
TRBV11-2	.	TRBJ2-7	.	TGTGCCAGCAGCTCTCGGACCTACGAGCAGTACTTC	CASSSRTYEQYF
TRBV19	once	TRBJ1-1	.	TGTGCCAGTAGTATGGACCCTGGGACTGAAGCTTTCTTT	CASSMDPGTEAFF
TRBV25-1	.	TRBJ1-6	TRBD1	TGTGCCAGCAGTGCCCGCCTTACAGGGGGGAGTTCACCCCTCCACTTT	CASSARLTGGSSPLHF
TRBV19	once	TRBJ1-6	.	TGTGCCAGTAGTGAGGTTCGCTCCTATAATTCACCCCTCCACTTT	CASSEVRSYNSPLHF
TRBV11-3	once	TRBJ2-3	TRBD2	TGTGCCAGCAGCGAGAGCTTAGCGGGGGTCCCTTCAGATACGCAGTATTTT	CASSESLAGVPSDTQYF
TRBV6-5	.	TRBJ1-5	.	TGTGCCAGCAGTCCGCGGGGTAGCAATCAGCCCCAGCATTTT	CASSPRGSNQPQHF
TRBV7-2	.	TRBJ1-4	.	TGTGCCAGCAGCCTCCGAGGAGGGGTGATCGAAAAACTGTTTTTT	CASSLRGGVIEKLFF
TRBV30	.	TRBJ1-1	.	TGTGCCCGAGGGGGTAAGGGCTGGGGGACTGAAGCTTTCTTT	CARGGKGWGTEAFF
TRBV15	.	TRBJ1-5	.	TGTGCCACCAGCAGAGCACGGTGGGGCAATCAGCCCCAGCATTTT	CATSRARWGNQPQHF
TRBV2	.	TRBJ2-7	.	TGTGCCAGCAGATCGGACACTACCTACGAGCAGTACTTC	CASRSDTTYEQYF
TRBV12-3/TRBV12-4	.	TRBJ1-2	.	TGTGCCAGCAGTTTAGGCCTCTATGGCTACACCTTC	CASSLGLYGYTF
TRBV15	.	TRBJ2-7	.	TGTGCCACCAGCAGAGATTTGTCAGGGCCCTCCTACGAGCAGTACTTC	CATSRDLSGPSYEQYF